The entry below gives a single T cell receptor (beta chain) sequence along with its context. The antigen is unknown. The CDR3 extends over 11 amino acids. The germline CDR1 and CDR2 sequences are SGHTS and YDEGEE. V lost 0 bases and J 10 bases, leaving 6 bases between the germline ends. The data stem from a study of glioma-infiltrating T cells. Study results and caveats: Very few CDR3 sequences were shared between tissue and blood. Non-neoplastic patients had below-expected tissue-blood divergence, while all gliomas exceeded expectation.

Using RNA template, CDR3s of TCR alpha and beta were amplified with iRepertoire arm-PCR. Tissue mRNA or PBMC total RNA, about 85-400 ng, went into one-step reverse transcription and amplification. TCRdb reprocessed the multiplex PCR reads via MiXCR and lists one record per CDR3 protein. The table has approximately 15,000 distinct CDR3 sequences, about three fifths seen once. Sample: glioma tissue, nonneoplastic brain tissue, or PBMCs (not recorded which). The J gene is TRBJ2-3, the V gene TRBV5-8; possible D gene TRBD2, 5 bases. This clonotype was obtained from a human donor with low-grade glioma or glioblastoma, undergoing nonglioma brain surgery, or in good health (not recorded which). As DNA, the CDR3 is TGTGCCAGCAGCTTGGGGACTGCGCAGTATTTT. Translating it yields CASSLGTAQYF.